The entry below describes one T cell receptor beta chain. Time point here: after neoadjuvant nivolumab, at surgical resection. This sample is drawn from a study of neoadjuvant anti-PD-1 for oral cavity cancer. V was cut by 1 base and J by 0 bases, with 7 bases left in between. CDR1 and CDR2 from the germline V gene are MNHNS and SASEGT. The CDR3 spans 14 residues. The table came from immunoSEQ multiplex PCR; TCRdb's copy has only in-frame clones and leaves some out. The profile shows about 42,000 clones, around 79% of them singletons. V gene TRBV6-1 combines with J gene TRBJ2-7, with D unresolved. The sequencing used PBMCs, collected after nivolumab (anti-PD-1) treatment. The receptor was isolated from a person aged 35-79 years with oral cavity squamous cell carcinoma. The CDR3 sequence: CASSEVPDSYEQYF. CDR3 DNA sequence: TGTGCCAGCAGTGAAGTGCCGGACTCCTACGAGCAGTACTTC.